This is a list of T cell receptor beta chains from one sample in a study of blood T cell repertoires in COVID-19. Only in-frame clones appear in the TCRdb table, and some are missing; sequencing was by immunoSEQ multiplex PCR. The sample shows 60,000 or so clones, 65% to 85% of them seen only once. Sequencing was carried out using peripheral blood. These receptors all stem from a man aged 25 to 40 with COVID-19, enrolled during active disease. Each CDR3 is given with its conserved first and last residue. The order of the fields is J gene, clone size, D gene, V gene, CDR3 protein, CDR3 DNA. The D gene is left open where the match is weak. The size field is filled for only some rows; it gives once, few, many or a size class.

TRBJ1-1,NA,NA,TRBV6-2/TRBV6-3,CASSQGTEAFF,TGTGCCAGCAGTCAGGGAACTGAAGCTTTCTTT
TRBJ1-4,NA,TRBD1,TRBV27,CASSLYPGQLNEKLFF,TGTGCCAGCAGTTTATACCCGGGACAGCTTAATGAAAAACTGTTTTTT
TRBJ1-1,NA,TRBD1,TRBV3-1/TRBV3-2,CASSQPGQGNTEAFF,TGTGCCAGCAGCCAACCCGGACAGGGGAACACTGAAGCTTTCTTT
TRBJ1-2,NA,TRBD1,TRBV28,CASSSRPGTGFGAYGYTF,TGTGCCAGCAGTTCCCGTCCCGGGACAGGGTTCGGGGCCTATGGCTACACCTTC
TRBJ1-1,once,NA,TRBV27,CASSFRESTEAFF,TGTGCCAGCAGTTTCCGGGAGAGCACTGAAGCTTTCTTT
TRBJ2-7,NA,TRBD1,TRBV28,CATDPGQDNEQYF,TGTGCCACGGATCCGGGACAGGACAACGAGCAGTACTTC
TRBJ1-1,once,TRBD1,TRBV5-1,CASSSLGRGPTEAFF,TGCGCCAGCAGCTCCCTAGGTAGGGGGCCCACTGAAGCTTTCTTT
TRBJ1-5,NA,TRBD1,TRBV7-3,CASSLSFWQGAFNQPQHF,TGTGCCAGCAGCTTAAGTTTTTGGCAGGGGGCATTCAATCAGCCCCAGCATTTT
TRBJ2-1,once,TRBD2,TRBV6-5,CASSSMSGDYNEQFF,TGTGCCAGCAGTTCCATGAGCGGGGACTACAATGAGCAGTTCTTC
TRBJ1-1,NA,NA,TRBV27,CASSLRENTEAFF,TGTGCCAGCAGTTTACGAGAGAACACTGAAGCTTTCTTT
TRBJ1-5,NA,NA,TRBV6-5,CASSTGRQPQHF,TGTGCCAGCAGTACAGGGCGTCAGCCCCAGCATTTT
TRBJ2-7,NA,NA,TRBV6-5,CASSYGIGDYEQYF,TGTGCCAGCAGTTACGGAATAGGGGACTACGAGCAGTACTTC
TRBJ1-3,NA,NA,TRBV29-1,CSVAVRGSSGNTIYF,TGCAGCGTTGCCGTCCGGGGATCCTCTGGAAACACCATATATTTT
TRBJ2-7,NA,TRBD2,TRBV9,CASSRGLATPGYF,TGTGCCAGCAGCCGCGGACTAGCAACCCCCGGGTACTTC
TRBJ2-5,NA,TRBD2,TRBV11-2,CASSFFSGSGETQYF,TGTGCCAGCAGCTTCTTCAGCGGGAGCGGGGAGACCCAGTACTTC
TRBJ2-2,NA,NA,TRBV10-3,CAISEQANTGELFF,TGTGCCATCAGTGAACAGGCGAACACCGGGGAGCTGTTTTTT
TRBJ1-2,NA,TRBD1,TRBV18,CASSPPGTANYGYTF,TGTGCCAGCTCCCCACCCGGGACAGCAAACTATGGCTACACCTTC
TRBJ2-1,NA,TRBD2,TRBV2,CASTRTSVVGEQFF,TGTGCCAGCACCAGGACTAGCGTCGTAGGGGAGCAGTTCTTC
TRBJ1-1,few,TRBD1,TRBV5-8,CASSSTSGQLNTEAFF,TGTGCCAGCAGCTCAACTTCGGGACAGTTGAACACTGAAGCTTTCTTT
TRBJ2-4,NA,NA,TRBV6-6,CASSYLTGAKNIQYF,TGTGCCAGCAGTTACCTGACGGGGGCCAAAAACATTCAGTACTTC
TRBJ1-5,NA,NA,TRBV2,CASKTGNQPQHF,TGTGCCAGCAAGACAGGCAATCAGCCCCAGCATTTT
TRBJ2-1,NA,TRBD2,TRBV5-8,CASAGEREGLNEQFF,TGTGCCAGCGCTGGAGAGCGGGAGGGCCTCAATGAGCAGTTCTTC
TRBJ2-5,NA,TRBD1,TRBV28,CASSKQGTETQYF,TGTGCCAGCAGTAAACAGGGGACAGAGACCCAGTACTTC
TRBJ2-7,NA,NA,TRBV6-5,CASSPPSGYEQYF,TGTGCCAGCAGCCCCCCCAGCGGGTACGAGCAGTACTTC
TRBJ1-2,NA,TRBD1,TRBV2,CASRAETGNYGYTF,TGTGCCAGCAGAGCCGAGACAGGGAACTATGGCTACACCTTC
TRBJ1-5,NA,TRBD1,TRBV5-5,CASNVDRGFASNQPQHF,TGTGCCAGCAACGTGGACAGGGGATTTGCTAGCAATCAGCCCCAGCATTTT
TRBJ1-1,NA,NA,TRBV6-5,CASSYGQLAFF,TGTGCCAGCAGTTACGGGCAGCTCGCTTTCTTT
TRBJ2-5,NA,TRBD1,TRBV20-1,CRTGETQYF,TGCAGGACAGGGGAGACCCAGTACTTC